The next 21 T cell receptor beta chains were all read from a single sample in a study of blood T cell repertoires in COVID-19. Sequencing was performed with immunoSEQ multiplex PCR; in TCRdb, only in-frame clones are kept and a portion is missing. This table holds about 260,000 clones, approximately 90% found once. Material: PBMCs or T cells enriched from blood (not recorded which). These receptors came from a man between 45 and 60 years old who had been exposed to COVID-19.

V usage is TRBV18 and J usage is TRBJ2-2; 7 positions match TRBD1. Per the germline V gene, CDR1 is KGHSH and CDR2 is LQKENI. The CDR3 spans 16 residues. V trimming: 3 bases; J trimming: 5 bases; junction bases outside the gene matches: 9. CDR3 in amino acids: CASSPSETGRTGELFF. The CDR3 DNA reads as TGTGCCAGCTCACCGAGCGAGACAGGGCGGACCGGGGAGCTGTTTTTT.

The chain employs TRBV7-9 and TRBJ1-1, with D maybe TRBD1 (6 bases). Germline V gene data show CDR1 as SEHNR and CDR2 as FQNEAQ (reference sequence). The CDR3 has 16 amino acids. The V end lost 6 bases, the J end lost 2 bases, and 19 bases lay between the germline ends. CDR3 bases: TGTGCCAGCAGTCGAAGGGTGGGGGCGATTAACACTGAAGCTTTCTTT. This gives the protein CASSRRVGAINTEAFF.

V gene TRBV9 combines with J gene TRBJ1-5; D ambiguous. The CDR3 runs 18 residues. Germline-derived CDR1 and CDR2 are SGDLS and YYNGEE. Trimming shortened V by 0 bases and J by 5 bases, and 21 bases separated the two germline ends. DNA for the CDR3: TGTGCCAGCAGCGTAGTCCTAGAGGGTTGGGAGGTCGATCAGCCCCAGCATTTT. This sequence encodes CASSVVLEGWEVDQPQHF.

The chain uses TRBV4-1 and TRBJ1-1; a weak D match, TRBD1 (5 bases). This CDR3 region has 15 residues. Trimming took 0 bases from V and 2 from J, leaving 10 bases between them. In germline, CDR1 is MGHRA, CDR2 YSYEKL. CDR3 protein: CASSQDGGLNTEAFF. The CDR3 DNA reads TGCGCCAGCAGCCAAGATGGGGGACTAAACACTGAAGCTTTCTTT.

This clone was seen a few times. This CDR3 is CASSFSGGYGYTF. For the CDR3, the DNA is TGTGCCAGCAGTTTTTCAGGGGGCTATGGCTACACCTTC. The chain is built from TRBV27 and TRBJ1-2; 7 positions agree with TRBD1. The CDR3 is 13 amino acids. CDR1 MNHEY and CDR2 SMNVEV come from the germline V gene (reference sequence). Unmatched junction bases numbered 2, after V lost 3 bases and J lost 4 bases.

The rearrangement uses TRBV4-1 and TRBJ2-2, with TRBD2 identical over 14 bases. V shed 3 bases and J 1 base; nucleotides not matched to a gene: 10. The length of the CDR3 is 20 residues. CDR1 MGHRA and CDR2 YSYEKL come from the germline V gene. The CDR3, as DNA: TGCGCCAGCAGCCAGCAACCGGGACTAGCGGGGGCCCTGAACACCGGGGAGCTGTTTTTT. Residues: CASSQQPGLAGALNTGELFF.

The CDR3 here is CASSIGYRGSSGANVLTF. The DNA of the CDR3 is TGTGCCAGTAGTATAGGTTACAGGGGAAGCTCTGGGGCCAACGTCCTGACTTTC. This chain uses TRBV19 with TRBJ2-6; 7 nucleotides align to TRBD1. This CDR3 has 18 residues. Germline trimming cut 1 base from V and 0 bases from J; bases unmatched to any gene: 6. The germline V gene has CDR1 LNHDA and CDR2 SQIVND (reference sequence).

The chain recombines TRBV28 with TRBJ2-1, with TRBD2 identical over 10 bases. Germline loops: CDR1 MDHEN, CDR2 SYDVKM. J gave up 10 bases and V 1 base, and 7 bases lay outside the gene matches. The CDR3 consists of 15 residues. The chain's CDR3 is CASSLSAGGRKEQFF. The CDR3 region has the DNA TGTGCCAGCAGTTTATCAGCGGGGGGGCGAAAGGAGCAGTTCTTC.

The CDR3 nucleotides are TGCAGCGTGCGGAACGGAGAAGAGACCCAGTACTTC. Translation gives CSVRNGEETQYF. V and J are TRBV29-1 and TRBJ2-5; D is unresolved. The germline V gene encodes CDR1 SQVTM and CDR2 ANQGSEA. The CDR3 runs 12 residues. Between the trimmed V and J ends, which lost 6 bases and 3 bases, there was a span of 11 bases.

CDR3 nucleotide sequence: TGTGCCAGCAGTCTTTCCCCGAGGCTTGCTGGAAACACCATATATTTT. Translated: CASSLSPRLAGNTIYF. V is TRBV7-3 and J is TRBJ1-3; D uncertain. V lost 6 bases and J 2 bases, leaving 17 bases between the germline ends. Germline lookup yields CDR1 SGHTA and CDR2 FQGTGA. The CDR3 is made up of 16 amino acids.

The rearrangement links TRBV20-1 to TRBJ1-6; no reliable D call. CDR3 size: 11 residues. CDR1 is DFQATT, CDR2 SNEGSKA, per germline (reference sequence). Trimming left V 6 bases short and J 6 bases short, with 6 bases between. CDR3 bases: TGCAGTGCCCTAAGTAATTCACCCCTCCACTTT. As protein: CSALSNSPLHF.

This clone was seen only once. The CDR3: CASRAANTGELFF. In DNA form, the CDR3 reads TGCGCCAGCAGGGCGGCCAACACCGGGGAGCTGTTTTTT. The chain links TRBV10-1 to TRBJ2-2; D remains ambiguous. Trimming shortened V by 6 bases and J by 2 bases, and 7 bases separated the two germline ends. Germline CDR1 is WNHNN and CDR2 is SYGVQD (reference sequence). This CDR3 spans 13 amino acids.

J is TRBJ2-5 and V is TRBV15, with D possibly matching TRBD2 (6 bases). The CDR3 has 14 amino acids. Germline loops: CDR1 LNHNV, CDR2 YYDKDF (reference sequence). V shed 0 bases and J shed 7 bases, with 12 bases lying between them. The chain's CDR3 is CATSRDPGGGTQYF. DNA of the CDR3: TGTGCCACCAGCAGAGATCCCGGGGGTGGGACCCAGTACTTC.

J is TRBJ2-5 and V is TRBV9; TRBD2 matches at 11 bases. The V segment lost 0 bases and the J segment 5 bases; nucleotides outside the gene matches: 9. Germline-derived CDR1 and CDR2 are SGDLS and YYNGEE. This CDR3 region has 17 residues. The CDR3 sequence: CASSVASGGPLGETQYF. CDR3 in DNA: TGTGCCAGCAGCGTAGCTAGCGGGGGGCCGCTTGGGGAGACCCAGTACTTC. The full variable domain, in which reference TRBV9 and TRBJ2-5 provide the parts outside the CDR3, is DSGVTQTPKHLITATGQRVTLRCSPRSGDLSVYWYQQSLDQGLQFLIQYYNGEERAKGNILERFSAQQFPDLHSELNLSSLELGDSALYFCASSVASGGPLGETQYFGPGTRLLVL.

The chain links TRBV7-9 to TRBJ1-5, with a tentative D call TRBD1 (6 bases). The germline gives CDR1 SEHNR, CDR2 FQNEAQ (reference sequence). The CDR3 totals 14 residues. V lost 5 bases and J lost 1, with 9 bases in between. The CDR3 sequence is CASSQDRSNQPQHF. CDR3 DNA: TGTGCCAGCAGCCAAGACAGGAGCAATCAGCCCCAGCATTTT.

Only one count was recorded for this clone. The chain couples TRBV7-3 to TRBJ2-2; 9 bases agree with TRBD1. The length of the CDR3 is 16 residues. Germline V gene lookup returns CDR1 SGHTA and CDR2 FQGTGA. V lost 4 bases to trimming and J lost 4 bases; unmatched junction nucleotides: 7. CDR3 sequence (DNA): TGTGCCAGCAGCTCCCTCCGGACAGGGGCCACCGGGGAGCTGTTTTTT. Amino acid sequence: CASSSLRTGATGELFF.

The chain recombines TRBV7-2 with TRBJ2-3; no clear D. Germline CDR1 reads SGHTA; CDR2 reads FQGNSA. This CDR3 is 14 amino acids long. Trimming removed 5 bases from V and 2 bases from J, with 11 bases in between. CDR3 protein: CASSRQVSTDTQYF. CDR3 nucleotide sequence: TGTGCCAGCAGCCGGCAGGTATCCACAGATACGCAGTATTTT.

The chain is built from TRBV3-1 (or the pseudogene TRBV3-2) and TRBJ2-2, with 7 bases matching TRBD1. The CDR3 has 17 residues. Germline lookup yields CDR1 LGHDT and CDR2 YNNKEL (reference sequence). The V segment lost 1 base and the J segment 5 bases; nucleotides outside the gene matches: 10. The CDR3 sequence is CASSQVGQSSRTGELFF. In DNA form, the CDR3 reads TGTGCCAGCAGCCAAGTGGGACAGTCCTCTCGGACCGGGGAGCTGTTTTTT.

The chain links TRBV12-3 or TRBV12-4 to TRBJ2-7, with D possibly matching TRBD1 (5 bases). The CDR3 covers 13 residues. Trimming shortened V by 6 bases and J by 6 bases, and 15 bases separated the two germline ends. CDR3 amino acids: CASSPSQGSEQYF. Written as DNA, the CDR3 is TGTGCCAGCAGCCCTAGTCAGGGAAGCGAGCAGTACTTC.

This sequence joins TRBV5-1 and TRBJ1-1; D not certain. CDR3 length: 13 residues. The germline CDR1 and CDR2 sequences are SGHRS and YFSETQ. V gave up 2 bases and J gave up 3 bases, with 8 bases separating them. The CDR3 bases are TGCGCCAGCAGCTTCGGCGGCCACACTGAAGCTTTCTTT. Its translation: CASSFGGHTEAFF.

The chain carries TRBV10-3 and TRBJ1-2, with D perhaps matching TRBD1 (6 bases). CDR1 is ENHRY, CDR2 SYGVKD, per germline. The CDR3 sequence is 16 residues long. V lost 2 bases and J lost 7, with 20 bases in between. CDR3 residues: CAISELLQGPLRGYTF. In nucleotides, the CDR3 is TGTGCCATCAGTGAGCTCCTACAGGGACCCCTACGTGGCTACACCTTC.